This passage covers 14 T cell receptor beta chains from one sample sequenced in a study of T cells in Graves' hyperthyroidism and ophthalmopathy. TCR beta CDR3 region amplification was performed from RNA transcripts. Primed by the HTBI set, a first-round RT-PCR was run on the TCR CDR3. TCRdb reprocessed the multiplex PCR reads with MiXCR, giving one entry per CDR3 protein. The table includes roughly 180,000 distinct CDR3 sequences, around 8.9% detected once. Sequencing was performed on blood. The source of these receptors is a woman between 18 and 29 years old with Graves' hyperthyroidism that later progressed to Graves' ophthalmopathy.

The chain links TRBV18 to TRBJ2-2, with D perhaps given as TRBD1 or TRBD2 (6 bases each). From germline, CDR1 is KGHSH and CDR2 LQKENI. The ends were cut back, 5 bases at V and 6 bases at J, with 16 bases in the middle. CDR3 length: 15 amino acids. In DNA form, the CDR3 reads TGTGCCAGCTCAGACAAAACCGGGGGCCCCGGGGAGCTGTTTTTT. It encodes CASSDKTGGPGELFF.

The count of this clonotype is one. This chain uses TRBV5-8 with TRBJ2-3; D is perhaps TRBD1 (5 bases). The CDR3 contains 15 residues. Looked up from germline, CDR1 is SGHTS and CDR2 is YDEGEE. Trimming removed 10 bases at V and 0 bases at J, with 18 bases between. CDR3 in amino acids: CAVGAWGPSTDTQYF. CDR3 nucleotides: TGTGCCGTTGGGGCTTGGGGCCCTAGCACAGATACGCAGTATTTT.

In regard to this clonotype: A much larger clone lies a single base off, so this may be a read error. This sequence joins TRBV24-1 and TRBJ1-5; the match to TRBD1 covers 10 bases. Germline CDR1 and CDR2: KGHDR and SFDVKD. Unmatched junction bases numbered 8, after V lost 5 bases and J lost 5 bases. CDR3 length equals 16 residues. CDR3 DNA sequence: TGTGCCACCAGTGGTCCGGGACAGGGGAGTGATCAGCCCCAGCATTTT. Protein: CATSGPGQGSDQPQHF.

V is TRBV5-5 and J is TRBJ2-7; TRBD1 aligns across 7 bases. Germline-derived CDR1 and CDR2 are SGHKS and YYEKEE (reference sequence). CDR3 length: 13 residues. The trim removed 4 bases at V and 3 bases at J, leaving 4 bases unmatched. The CDR3 sequence is CASSPGQFYEQYF. CDR3 nucleotides: TGTGCCAGCAGCCCGGGACAGTTCTACGAGCAGTACTTC.

This clonotype has only a few counts. This chain joins TRBV9 and TRBJ2-2, with D uncertain. V was shortened by 0 bases and J by 3 bases, with 21 bases between the two germline ends. Per the germline V gene, CDR1 is SGDLS and CDR2 is YYNGEE. This CDR3 is built from 19 residues. As DNA, the CDR3 is TGTGCCAGCAGCGTAGGTAGGGCTCAGCCGGCCGTTTACACCGGGGAGCTGTTTTTT. Its translation is CASSVGRAQPAVYTGELFF.

This clonotype was seen ten or more times. The V gene is TRBV27, the J gene TRBJ2-7; 9 bases align to TRBD2. The CDR3 is 13 residues long. V gave up 6 bases and J gave up 2 bases; unmatched junction bases: 2. CDR1 MNHEY and CDR2 SMNVEV come from the germline V gene (reference sequence). The CDR3 nucleotides are TGTGCCAGCAGCGCGGGGGGGCCCTACGAGCAGTACTTC. Protein product: CASSAGGPYEQYF.

This clonotype was seen repeatedly, ten times or more. V gene TRBV12-3 or TRBV12-4 combines with J gene TRBJ2-1, with 9 bases matching TRBD2. Trimming took 5 bases from V and 2 from J; bases not matched to a gene: 10. This CDR3 has 17 residues. The CDR3 nucleotides are TGTGCCAGCAGTCTAAAACTCCTAGCGGGGACCTACAATGAGCAGTTCTTC. Translated, it gives CASSLKLLAGTYNEQFF.

This clonotype was observed at least ten times. V gene TRBV20-1 combines with J gene TRBJ2-5, with 7 positions matching TRBD2. This CDR3 has 15 amino acids. V lost 0 bases and J lost 3; bases outside the gene matches: 7. Germline assignment: CDR1 DFQATT and CDR2 SNEGSKA (reference sequence). CDR3 loop: CSARDPGGYEETQYF. The CDR3 nucleotides read TGCAGTGCTAGAGACCCGGGGGGATACGAAGAGACCCAGTACTTC.

This clonotype has at least ten counts. The rearrangement joins TRBV28 to TRBJ1-6; no firm D call. Deletions cut 4 bases from V and 2 bases from J, with 3 bases between. Germline CDR1 reads MDHEN; CDR2 reads SYDVKM. This CDR3 has 13 amino acids. The CDR3 nucleotides are TGTGCCAGCAGTTCGACCTATAATTCACCCCTCCACTTT. As protein: CASSSTYNSPLHF.

This clonotype was picked up many times. This rearrangement joins TRBV7-2 to TRBJ2-1, with TRBD2 matching over 11 bases. This CDR3 region has 17 residues. The germline V gene encodes CDR1 SGHTA and CDR2 FQGNSA. V shed 4 bases and J 3 bases; nucleotides not matched to a gene: 8. The CDR3 region has the DNA TGTGCCAGCAGCTCAGGACTAGCGGGTGTCTTCTACAATGAGCAGTTCTTC. Amino acids: CASSSGLAGVFYNEQFF. Full variable domain (remainder filled in from reference TRBV7-2 and TRBJ2-1): GAGVSQSPSNKVTEKGKDVELRCDPISGHTALYWYRQSLGQGLEFLIYFQGNSAPDKSGLPSDRFSAERTGGSVSTLTIQRTQQEDSAVYLCASSSGLAGVFYNEQFFGPGTRLTVL.

V is TRBV7-6 and J is TRBJ2-1, with 7 bases that match TRBD1. J lost 1 base, V lost 5 bases, and 8 bases had no gene match. Germline lookup yields CDR1 SGHVS and CDR2 FNYEAQ. The CDR3 totals 16 residues. CDR3 loop: CASSPGQAQSYNEQFF. The CDR3 coding sequence is TGTGCCAGCAGCCCCGGACAGGCGCAATCCTACAATGAGCAGTTCTTC. Looking up the rest from reference TRBV7-6 and TRBJ2-1 gives the full variable domain: GAGVSQSPRYKVTKRGQDVALRCDPISGHVSLYWYRQALGQGPEFLTYFNYEAQQDKSGLPNDRFSAERPEGSISTLTIQRTEQRDSAMYRCASSPGQAQSYNEQFFGPGTRLTVL.

At least ten counts were recorded for this clonotype. The chain has TRBV15 and TRBJ2-1; D unresolved. CDR1 is LNHNV, CDR2 YYDKDF, per germline (reference sequence). This CDR3 is 15 amino acids long. Deletions cut 3 bases from V and 10 bases from J, with 19 bases between. In DNA form, the CDR3 reads TGTGCCACCAGCAGGACGGGCTGGGGATCCGAGGAGCAGTTCTTC. It codes for CATSRTGWGSEEQFF.

The V and J genes are TRBV30 and TRBJ2-7; D may be TRBD1 or TRBD2 (6 bases each). Germline CDR1 is GTSNPN and CDR2 is SVGIG (reference sequence). Deletions cut 7 bases from V and 4 bases from J, with 17 bases between. This CDR3 contains 13 residues. CDR3 sequence: CASSRGEFYEQYF. CDR3 nucleotide sequence: TGTGCCTCCTCGAGGGGGGAGTTTTACGAGCAGTACTTC.

This clonotype was observed at least ten times. In DNA, the CDR3 is TGTGCCAGCAGTTCAGAACCCTACGAGCAGTACTTC. This gives the protein CASSSEPYEQYF. J is TRBJ2-7 and V is TRBV28; no clear D. The CDR3 spans 12 residues. V lost 4 bases to trimming and J lost 2 bases, with 6 bases between them. CDR1 MDHEN and CDR2 SYDVKM come from the germline V gene.